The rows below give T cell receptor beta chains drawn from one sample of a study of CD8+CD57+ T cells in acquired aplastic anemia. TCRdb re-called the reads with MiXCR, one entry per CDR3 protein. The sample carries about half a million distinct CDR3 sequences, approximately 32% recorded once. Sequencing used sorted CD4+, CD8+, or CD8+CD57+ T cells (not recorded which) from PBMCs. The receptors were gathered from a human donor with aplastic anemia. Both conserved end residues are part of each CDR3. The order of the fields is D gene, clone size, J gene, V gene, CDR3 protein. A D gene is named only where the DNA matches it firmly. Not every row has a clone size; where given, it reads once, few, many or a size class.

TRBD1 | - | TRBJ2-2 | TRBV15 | CATSREWGQEGTGELFF
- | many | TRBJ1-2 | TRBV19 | CASGDTYYGYTF
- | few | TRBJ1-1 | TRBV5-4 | CASSPPGRADTEAFF
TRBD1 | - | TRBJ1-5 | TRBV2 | CASSEGRQGGQPQHF
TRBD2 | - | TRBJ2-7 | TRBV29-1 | CSVDLAGGYEQYF
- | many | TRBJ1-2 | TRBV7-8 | CASSPRLAAEPYGYTF
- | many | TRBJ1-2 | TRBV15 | CATSHPSGRNYGYTF
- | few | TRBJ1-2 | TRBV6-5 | CASSHERPANYGYTF
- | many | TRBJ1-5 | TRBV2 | CASSEAGGSSLNQPQHF
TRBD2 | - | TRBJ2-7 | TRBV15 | CATSSGANLLAGGAYEQYF